The TCR beta chain under discussion was sequenced for a study of cytomegalovirus exposure and HLA in healthy donors. V was shortened by 2 bases and J by 0 bases, with 4 bases between the two germline ends. This CDR3 is built from 13 residues. Germline CDR1 is MGHDK and CDR2 is SYGVNS. These donors counted as nominally healthy when sampled, but unrecorded immune exposures were likely. Primers included in the PCR were 60 Vbeta and 13 Jbeta primers. Profiled with immunoSEQ multiplex PCR; TCRdb holds only in-frame clones, not every one. The sample carries around 100,000 clones, 81% recorded once. The table lists this clone with a few counts. The same CDR3 also results from other DNA sequences found in this sample.

The TCR was taken from a man in his forties in good health and CMV-seropositive. Material: PBMCs. The rearrangement joins TRBV25-1 to TRBJ1-1, with D unresolved. The CDR3 nucleotides are TGTGCCAGCAGTGAAACAGTGAACACTGAAGCTTTCTTT. It specifies CASSETVNTEAFF.